Included here is one T cell receptor (beta chain) sequence, with context. Its cognate antigen is unknown. The data originate from a study of beta chain features in type 1 diabetes. Germline V lookup: CDR1 SGHTA, CDR2 FQGNSA. The CDR3 length is 15 residues. V lost 2 bases and J lost 3, with 11 bases in between. Cells sorted by CD45RO/CCR7/CD25/CD127/CD95/CD27 comprised CD4+ naive, central memory, regulatory and stem cell-like memory cells. Study-wide results and limits: Patients' naive, central memory and regulatory TCRB repertoires appeared more alike than those of healthy donors. Type 1 diabetes patients showed a moderate but significant shortening of TCRB CDR3s in all four CD4+ subsets.

As every portion of the isolated RNA was reverse transcribed, the sequencing read expressed TCRB transcripts. Sequencing of naive, central memory and regulatory T cell samples gave an average of about 3.57 million reads. The repertoire was sequenced with immunoSEQ multiplex PCR; TCRdb's copy has only in-frame clones and lacks some. The sample carries some 500,000 clones, around 10% recorded once. This chain connects TRBV7-2 to TRBJ2-4; weak D call: TRBD1 (5 bases). This clonotype was sampled from a woman aged 18-29 years in good health. Sequencing used naive CD4+ T cells from blood. Written as DNA, the CDR3 is TGTGCCAGCAGCTTACAGGGAACTGTCAAAAACATTCAGTACTTC. Encoded protein: CASSLQGTVKNIQYF.